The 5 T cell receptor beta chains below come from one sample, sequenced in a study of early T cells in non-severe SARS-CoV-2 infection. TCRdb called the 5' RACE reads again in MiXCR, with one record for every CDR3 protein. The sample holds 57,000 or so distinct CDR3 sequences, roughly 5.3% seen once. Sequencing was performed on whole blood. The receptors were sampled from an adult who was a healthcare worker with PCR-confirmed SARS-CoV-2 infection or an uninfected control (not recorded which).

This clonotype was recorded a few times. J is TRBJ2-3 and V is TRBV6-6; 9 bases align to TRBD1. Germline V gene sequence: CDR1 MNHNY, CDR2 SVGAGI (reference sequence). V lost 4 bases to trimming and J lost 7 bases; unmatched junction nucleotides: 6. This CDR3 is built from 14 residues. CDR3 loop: CASSSGQGTNTQYF. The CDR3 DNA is TGTGCCAGCAGTTCCGGACAGGGGACGAATACGCAGTATTTT.

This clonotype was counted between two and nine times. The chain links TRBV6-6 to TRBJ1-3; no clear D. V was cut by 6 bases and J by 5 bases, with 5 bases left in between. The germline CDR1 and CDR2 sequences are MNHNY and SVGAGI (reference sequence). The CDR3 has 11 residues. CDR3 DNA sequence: TGTGCCAGCAGGAGCCGAAACACCATATATTTT. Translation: CASRSRNTIYF.

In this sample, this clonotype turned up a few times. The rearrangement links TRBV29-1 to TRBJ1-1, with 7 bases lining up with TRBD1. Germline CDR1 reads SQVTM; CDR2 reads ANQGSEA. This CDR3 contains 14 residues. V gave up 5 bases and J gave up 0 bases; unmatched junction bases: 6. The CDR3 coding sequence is TGCAGCGTTTTGGGACAGCCAATGAACACTGAAGCTTTCTTT. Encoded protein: CSVLGQPMNTEAFF.

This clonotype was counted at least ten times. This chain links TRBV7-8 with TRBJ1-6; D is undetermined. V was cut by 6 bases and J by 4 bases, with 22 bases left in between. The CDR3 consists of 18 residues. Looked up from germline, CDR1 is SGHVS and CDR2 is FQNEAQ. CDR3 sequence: CASRVGSPGSTYNSPLHF. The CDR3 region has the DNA TGTGCCAGCAGGGTGGGGAGTCCTGGGTCTACGTATAATTCACCCCTCCACTTT.

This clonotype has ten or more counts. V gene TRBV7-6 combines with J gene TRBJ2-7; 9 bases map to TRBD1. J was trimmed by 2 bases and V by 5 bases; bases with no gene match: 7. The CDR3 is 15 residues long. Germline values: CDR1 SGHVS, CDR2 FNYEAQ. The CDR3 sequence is CASSLRGQGTYEQYF. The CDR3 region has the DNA TGTGCCAGCAGCCTCCGGGGACAGGGCACCTACGAGCAGTACTTC.